These T cell receptor beta chains were read from a single sample in a study of cytomegalovirus exposure and HLA in healthy donors. Clones were sequenced by immunoSEQ multiplex PCR, and TCRdb holds only the in-frame ones, with some missing. The repertoire has some 150,000 clones, 79% of them found once; the top ten carry roughly 6.7%. The sequenced sample was PBMCs. The origin of the receptors is a woman in her 40s in good health and CMV-seropositive. CDR3s include the opening cysteine and the closing phenylalanine or tryptophan. The D gene is left open where the match is weak. Clone size is given for some rows only: seen once, a few or many times, or a class if the clone is expanded.

v_call,d_call,cdr3_length,clone_size,j_call,cdr3_nt,cdr3_aa
TRBV7-3,TRBD1,16,once,TRBJ2-7,TGTGCCAGCAGCATCTCCGGGACAGAAGCCTTCTACGAGCAGTACTTC,CASSISGTEAFYEQYF
TRBV27,TRBD2,14,NA,TRBJ2-2,TGTGCCAGCAGTTTTGGGGGGGATAGGGGGGAGCTGTTTTTT,CASSFGGDRGELFF
TRBV5-6,NA,14,NA,TRBJ1-2,TGTGCCAGCAGCTTGGACCGGACAGCTTATGGCTACACCTTC,CASSLDRTAYGYTF
TRBV30,NA,14,NA,TRBJ1-2,TGTGCCCGGACTGAACTCGCCTATAACTATGGCTACACCTTC,CARTELAYNYGYTF
TRBV11-2,TRBD2,16,NA,TRBJ2-3,TGTGCCAGCAGCTTAGGGCTAGCGGCTAGCACAGATACGCAGTATTTT,CASSLGLAASTDTQYF
TRBV7-6,NA,12,NA,TRBJ1-2,TGTGCCAGCAGCTTAGGGGGGGATGGCTACACCTTC,CASSLGGDGYTF
TRBV27,NA,13,NA,TRBJ2-1,TGTGCCAGCAGTCCGACTTTTTACAATGAGCAGTTCTTC,CASSPTFYNEQFF
TRBV5-1,TRBD1,16,NA,TRBJ2-7,TGCGCCAGCAGCTGGAACTCGGGACAGGGTCCCTACGAGCAGTACTTC,CASSWNSGQGPYEQYF
TRBV2,NA,14,NA,TRBJ1-2,TGTGCCAGCAGTGAAGCGAGGGACATCTATGGCTACACCTTC,CASSEARDIYGYTF
TRBV5-1,TRBD1,13,NA,TRBJ1-2,TGCGCCAGCAGCTTACAGGGGAGCTATGGCTACACCTTC,CASSLQGSYGYTF
TRBV29-1,NA,15,NA,TRBJ2-3,TGCAGCGTTGTAGACCAGGGGGGCGGCGCAGATACGCAGTATTTT,CSVVDQGGGADTQYF
TRBV18,NA,13,NA,TRBJ1-4,TGTGCCAGCTCACCACGTGACAGTGAAAAACTGTTTTTT,CASSPRDSEKLFF
TRBV2,NA,13,NA,TRBJ1-1,TGTGCCAGTGCCGACAGCCCGAACACTGAAGCTTTCTTT,CASADSPNTEAFF
TRBV19,NA,13,NA,TRBJ1-5,TGTGCCAGTAGCACCCAGATAAATCAGCCCCAGCATTTT,CASSTQINQPQHF
TRBV7-9,TRBD2,16,NA,TRBJ2-3,TGTGCCAGCAGCTTTGTTGCGGGGGGCGGCACAGATACGCAGTATTTT,CASSFVAGGGTDTQYF
TRBV9,NA,13,NA,TRBJ2-1,TGTGCCAGCAGCGAGGGGGTAGCCAATGAGCAGTTCTTC,CASSEGVANEQFF
TRBV13,TRBD1,14,NA,TRBJ2-7,TGTGCCAGCAGCCCCACAGGGGGTCCCTACGAGCAGTACTTC,CASSPTGGPYEQYF
TRBV10-3,NA,12,NA,TRBJ1-1,TGTGCCATCAGGGACAGAAACACTGAAGCTTTCTTT,CAIRDRNTEAFF
TRBV28,TRBD2,15,NA,TRBJ2-3,TGTGCCAGTGCTTTACTAGCGAGTAGCACAGATACGCAGTATTTT,CASALLASSTDTQYF
TRBV7-6,TRBD2,18,NA,TRBJ2-2,TGTGCCAGCAGCCCATCTTCGGGCGGGGGGGCGAACACCGGGGAGCTGTTTTTT,CASSPSSGGGANTGELFF
TRBV4-1,NA,16,NA,TRBJ1-2,TGCGCCAGCAGCCAAGCCGGGATAGGACGCGACTATGGCTACACCTTC,CASSQAGIGRDYGYTF
TRBV6-4,NA,14,NA,TRBJ2-5,TGTGCCAGCAGTGAATCGGGGGGCCGAGAGACCCAGTACTTC,CASSESGGRETQYF
TRBV29-1,TRBD1,12,once,TRBJ2-5,TGCAGCGAGTCAGACAGGGAAGAGACCCAGTACTTC,CSESDREETQYF
TRBV7-7,TRBD2,17,NA,TRBJ2-3,TGTGCCAGCAGCTTATTTGCCGGCCCGGGGGGGTTAGATACGCAGTATTTT,CASSLFAGPGGLDTQYF
TRBV5-4,NA,15,NA,TRBJ2-3,TGTGCCAGCAGCTTGGTACTGCAAAGCACAGATACGCAGTATTTT,CASSLVLQSTDTQYF
TRBV7-2,TRBD1,16,NA,TRBJ1-1,TGTGCCAGCAGCTTAACCCGCATGGACAGGGCTCGTGAAGCTTTCTTT,CASSLTRMDRAREAFF
TRBV11-2,TRBD2,19,NA,TRBJ2-1,TGTGCCAGCAGCTTAGGATTTGGGGGAGCGGGAAGCTCCTACAATGAGCAGTTCTTC,CASSLGFGGAGSSYNEQFF
TRBV28,NA,14,NA,TRBJ1-2,TGTGCCAGCAGTTTGTCCGGCAGGGCCTATGGCTACACCTTC,CASSLSGRAYGYTF
TRBV10-3,NA,18,NA,TRBJ1-5,TGTGCCATCAGTCTCTTCGCCCAGGACATCCATAGCAATCAGCCCCAGCATTTT,CAISLFAQDIHSNQPQHF
TRBV6-5,NA,14,NA,TRBJ1-2,TGTGCCAGCAGCTCTCTCAGAAATAACTATGGCTACACCTTC,CASSSLRNNYGYTF
TRBV6-4,NA,13,NA,TRBJ2-7,TGTGCCACCGATAGCGTCGACACCTACGAGCAGTACTTC,CATDSVDTYEQYF
TRBV7-2,TRBD1,14,NA,TRBJ1-1,TGTGCCAGCAGCCCCCAGGGGGCGCGAACTGAAGCTTTCTTT,CASSPQGARTEAFF
TRBV5-1,NA,14,few,TRBJ2-7,TGCGCCAGCAGCTTGGACCCGAGCTCCTACGAGCAGTACTTC,CASSLDPSSYEQYF
TRBV6-5,TRBD1,14,NA,TRBJ2-7,TGTGCCAGCACCCCACCCGGGACAGGGAACGAGCAGTACTTC,CASTPPGTGNEQYF
TRBV19,NA,14,NA,TRBJ1-5,TGTGCCAGTAAAAACAGTTGGCTCGATCAGCCCCAGCATTTT,CASKNSWLDQPQHF
TRBV7-9,TRBD1,14,NA,TRBJ2-7,TGTGCCAGCAGCCCAGGACAGGGGGCGTACGAGCAGTACTTC,CASSPGQGAYEQYF
TRBV7-5,NA,16,NA,TRBJ2-7,TGTGTCAGAAGCTTAACTCGCGGTCGCGCTTACTACGAGCAGTACTTC,CVRSLTRGRAYYEQYF
TRBV4-2,TRBD2,18,NA,TRBJ2-4,TGTGCCAGCAGCCCGGAGCTTCTAGCGGGGGGAAACAAAAACATTCAGTACTTC,CASSPELLAGGNKNIQYF
TRBV19,NA,15,NA,TRBJ1-3,TGTGCCAGTAACCCAACCGGTGCCTACGGAAACACCATATATTTT,CASNPTGAYGNTIYF
TRBV7-2,TRBD1,15,NA,TRBJ1-1,TGTGCCAGCAGCTCTCTTGGACAGGGATCTTCTGAAGCTTTCTTT,CASSSLGQGSSEAFF
TRBV5-1,TRBD2,13,few,TRBJ2-3,TGCGCCAGCAGCACAGCCGGGGGGGCGCCGCAGTATTTT,CASSTAGGAPQYF
TRBV27,NA,13,NA,TRBJ2-7,TGTGCCAGCAGTCTCGTCAAGGGGTACGAGCAGTACTTC,CASSLVKGYEQYF
TRBV18,TRBD1,19,NA,TRBJ2-6,TGTGCCAGCTCACCACAGTCTTCCGGGACAGGGTTCGGGGCCAACGTCCTGACTTTC,CASSPQSSGTGFGANVLTF
TRBV4-1,NA,14,NA,TRBJ1-1,TGCGCCAGCAGCCAAAGTGGAGGGGTTACTGAAGCTTTCTTT,CASSQSGGVTEAFF
TRBV12-5,TRBD2,17,NA,TRBJ2-3,TGTGCTAGTGCCCCTCGATCCCCGGGACTAGCCGAAGATACGCAGTATTTT,CASAPRSPGLAEDTQYF
TRBV5-6,NA,13,NA,TRBJ1-2,TGTGCCAGCAGCTCGTTAGTTCTCTATGGCTACACCTTC,CASSSLVLYGYTF
TRBV5-4,NA,15,NA,TRBJ2-7,TGTGCCAGCAGCTTGGGAGGGTTTTCCTCCTACGAGCAGTACTTC,CASSLGGFSSYEQYF
TRBV6-5,NA,14,few,TRBJ1-2,TGTGCCAGCAGCCTTAGTCGATTCGCGAGTGGCTACACCTTC,CASSLSRFASGYTF
TRBV4-1,TRBD2,15,NA,TRBJ2-5,TGCGCCAGCAGCCCAAGCGGGGGGGCCGTTGAGACCCAGTACTTC,CASSPSGGAVETQYF
TRBV6-1,NA,13,once,TRBJ1-1,TGTGCCAGCAGTTGGACCGTTAGGGGTGAAGCTTTCTTT,CASSWTVRGEAFF
TRBV5-1,TRBD1,16,once,TRBJ1-1,TGCGCCAGCAGCTCTACAGGGGTGAGGGTGAACACTGAAGCTTTCTTT,CASSSTGVRVNTEAFF
TRBV11-1,TRBD1,14,few,TRBJ1-2,TGTGCCAGCAGCTTAGGGGACAGAAACTATGGCTACACCTTC,CASSLGDRNYGYTF
TRBV7-9,TRBD1,15,NA,TRBJ1-2,TGTTCCAGCAGCTTAGTACAGGGGACTCTCTATGGCTACACCTTC,CSSSLVQGTLYGYTF
TRBV5-4,NA,17,NA,TRBJ2-7,TGTGCCAGCAGCTTGGGGGCTGGCGGGGGCAGCTCCTACGAGCAGTACTTC,CASSLGAGGGSSYEQYF
TRBV7-9,NA,14,NA,TRBJ2-2,TGTGCCAGCACCCCAACGACAGTTACCGGGGAGCTGTTTTTT,CASTPTTVTGELFF
TRBV28,NA,14,NA,TRBJ1-1,TGTGCCAGCAGTCCCCCCCGGGGGGCCGCTGAAGCTTTCTTT,CASSPPRGAAEAFF